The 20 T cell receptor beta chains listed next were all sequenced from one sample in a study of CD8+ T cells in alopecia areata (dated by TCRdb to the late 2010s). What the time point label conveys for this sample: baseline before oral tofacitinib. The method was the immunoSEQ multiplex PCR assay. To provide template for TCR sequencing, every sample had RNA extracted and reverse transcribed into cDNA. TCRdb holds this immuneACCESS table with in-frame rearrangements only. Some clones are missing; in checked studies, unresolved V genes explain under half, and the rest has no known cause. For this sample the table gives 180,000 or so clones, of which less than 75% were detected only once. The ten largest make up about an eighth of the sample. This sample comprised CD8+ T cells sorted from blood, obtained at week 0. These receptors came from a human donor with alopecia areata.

CDR3 DNA: TGTGCCTGGAGCGCCGGAGGGGGCACTGAAGCTTTCTTT. It specifies CAWSAGGGTEAFF. The rearrangement uses TRBV30 and TRBJ1-1; D is possibly TRBD1 (6 bases). Per germline, CDR1 GTSNPN and CDR2 SVGIG (reference sequence). This CDR3 has 13 amino acids. V lost 3 bases, J lost 4 bases, and 12 bases lay in between.

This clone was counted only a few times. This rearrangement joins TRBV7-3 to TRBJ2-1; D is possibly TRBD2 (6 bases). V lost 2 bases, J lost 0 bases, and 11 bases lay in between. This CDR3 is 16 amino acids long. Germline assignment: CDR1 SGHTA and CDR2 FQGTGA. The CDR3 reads CASSLFGSGSYNEQFF. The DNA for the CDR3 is TGTGCCAGCAGCTTATTTGGTAGCGGCTCCTACAATGAGCAGTTCTTC.

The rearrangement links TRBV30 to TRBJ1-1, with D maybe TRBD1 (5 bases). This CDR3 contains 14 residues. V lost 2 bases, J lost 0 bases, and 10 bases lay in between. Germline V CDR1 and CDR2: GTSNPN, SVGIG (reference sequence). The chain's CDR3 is CAWSLGGVNTEAFF. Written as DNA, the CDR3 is TGTGCCTGGAGTCTCGGGGGAGTGAACACTGAAGCTTTCTTT.

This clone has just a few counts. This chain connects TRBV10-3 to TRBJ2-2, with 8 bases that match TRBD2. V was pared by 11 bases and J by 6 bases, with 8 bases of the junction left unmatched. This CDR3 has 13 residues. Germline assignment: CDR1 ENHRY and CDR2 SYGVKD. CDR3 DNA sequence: TGTGCCGTCCCGGGACTAGTATCCGGGGAGCTGTTTTTT. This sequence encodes CAVPGLVSGELFF.

The CDR3 DNA reads as TGTGCCAGCAGCTGGGAGGGGGGACCAACCTACGAGCAGTACTTC. It yields the protein CASSWEGGPTYEQYF. V usage is TRBV5-5 and J usage is TRBJ2-7, with D tentatively TRBD2 (7 bases). The CDR3 is made up of 15 amino acids. Trimming pared 3 bases from V and 2 bases from J, leaving 15 bases between. From germline, CDR1 is SGHKS and CDR2 YYEKEE (reference sequence). The full variable domain, with the rest looked up from reference TRBV5-5 and TRBJ2-7, is DAGVTQSPTHLIKTRGQQVTLRCSPISGHKSVSWYQQVLGQGPQFIFQYYEKEERGRGNFPDRFSARQFPNYSSELNVNALLLGDSALYLCASSWEGGPTYEQYFGPGTRLTVT.

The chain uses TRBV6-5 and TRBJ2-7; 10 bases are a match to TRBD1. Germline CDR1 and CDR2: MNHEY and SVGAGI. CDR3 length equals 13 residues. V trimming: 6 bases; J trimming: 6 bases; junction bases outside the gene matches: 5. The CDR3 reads CASSDRGRGEQYF. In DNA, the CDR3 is TGTGCCAGCAGCGACAGGGGGCGAGGCGAGCAGTACTTC.

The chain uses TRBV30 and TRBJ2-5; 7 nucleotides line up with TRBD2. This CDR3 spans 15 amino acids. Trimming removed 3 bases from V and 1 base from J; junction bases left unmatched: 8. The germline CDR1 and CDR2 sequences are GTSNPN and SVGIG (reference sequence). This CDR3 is CAWRMGGGFQETQYF. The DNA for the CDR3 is TGTGCCTGGAGGATGGGGGGGGGTTTCCAAGAGACCCAGTACTTC. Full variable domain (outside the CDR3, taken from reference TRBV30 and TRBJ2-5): SQTIHQWPATLVQPVGSPLSLECTVEGTSNPNLYWYRQAAGRGLQLLFYSVGIGQISSEVPQNLSASRPQDRQFILSSKKLLLSDSGFYLCAWRMGGGFQETQYFGPGTRLLVL.

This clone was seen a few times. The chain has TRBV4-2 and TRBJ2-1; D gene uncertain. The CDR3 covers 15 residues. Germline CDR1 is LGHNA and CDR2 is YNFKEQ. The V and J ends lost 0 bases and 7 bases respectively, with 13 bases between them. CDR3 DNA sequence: TGTGCCAGCAGCCAAGATCCTATTCACGGGAATGAGCAGTTCTTC. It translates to CASSQDPIHGNEQFF.

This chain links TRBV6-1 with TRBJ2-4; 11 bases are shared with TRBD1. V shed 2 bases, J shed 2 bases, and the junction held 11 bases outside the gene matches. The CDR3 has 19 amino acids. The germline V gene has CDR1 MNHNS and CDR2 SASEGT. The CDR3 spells CASSEFLDRGPLSKNIQYF. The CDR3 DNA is TGTGCCAGCAGTGAATTTTTGGACAGGGGGCCGCTGTCCAAAAACATTCAGTACTTC.

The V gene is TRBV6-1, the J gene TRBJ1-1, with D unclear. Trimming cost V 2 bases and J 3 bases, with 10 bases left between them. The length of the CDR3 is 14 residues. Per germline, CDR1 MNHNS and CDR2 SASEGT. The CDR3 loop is CASSETTADTEAFF. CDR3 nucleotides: TGTGCCAGCAGTGAAACAACAGCCGACACTGAAGCTTTCTTT.

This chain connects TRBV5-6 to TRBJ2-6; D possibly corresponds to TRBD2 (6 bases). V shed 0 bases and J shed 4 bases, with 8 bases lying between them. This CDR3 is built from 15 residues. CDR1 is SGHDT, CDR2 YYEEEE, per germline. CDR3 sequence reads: CASSLVAAGANVLTF. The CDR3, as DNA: TGTGCCAGCAGCTTGGTAGCGGCCGGGGCCAACGTCCTGACTTTC.

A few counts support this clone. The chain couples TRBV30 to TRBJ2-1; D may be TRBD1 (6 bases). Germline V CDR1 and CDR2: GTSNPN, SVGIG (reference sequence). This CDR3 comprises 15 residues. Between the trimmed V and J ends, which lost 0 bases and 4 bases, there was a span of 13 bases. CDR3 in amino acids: CAWSVQGNPYNEQFF. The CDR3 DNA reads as TGTGCCTGGAGTGTACAGGGTAATCCTTACAATGAGCAGTTCTTC. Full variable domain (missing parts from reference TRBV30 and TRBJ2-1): SQTIHQWPATLVQPVGSPLSLECTVEGTSNPNLYWYRQAAGRGLQLLFYSVGIGQISSEVPQNLSASRPQDRQFILSSKKLLLSDSGFYLCAWSVQGNPYNEQFFGPGTRLTVL.

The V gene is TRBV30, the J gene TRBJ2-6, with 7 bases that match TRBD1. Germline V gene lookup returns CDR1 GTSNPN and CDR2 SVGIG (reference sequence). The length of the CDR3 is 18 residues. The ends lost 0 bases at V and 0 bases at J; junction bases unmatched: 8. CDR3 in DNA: TGTGCCTGGAGTGTCGTGACAGGGCCTAGCTCTGGGGCCAACGTCCTGACTTTC. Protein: CAWSVVTGPSSGANVLTF.

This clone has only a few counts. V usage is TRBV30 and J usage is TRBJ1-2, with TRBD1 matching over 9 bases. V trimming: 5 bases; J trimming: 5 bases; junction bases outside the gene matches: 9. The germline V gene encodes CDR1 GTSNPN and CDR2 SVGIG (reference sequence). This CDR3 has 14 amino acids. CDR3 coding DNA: TGTGCCTGGTCCGGACAGGGGCGGTTATATGGCTACACCTTC. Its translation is CAWSGQGRLYGYTF. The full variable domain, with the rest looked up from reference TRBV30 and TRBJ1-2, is SQTIHQWPATLVQPVGSPLSLECTVEGTSNPNLYWYRQAAGRGLQLLFYSVGIGQISSEVPQNLSASRPQDRQFILSSKKLLLSDSGFYLCAWSGQGRLYGYTFGSGTRLTVV.

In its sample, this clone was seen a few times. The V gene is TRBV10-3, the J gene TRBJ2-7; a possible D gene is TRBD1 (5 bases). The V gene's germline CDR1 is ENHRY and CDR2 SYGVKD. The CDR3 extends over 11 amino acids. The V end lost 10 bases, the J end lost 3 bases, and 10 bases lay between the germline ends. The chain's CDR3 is CATRDSYEQYF. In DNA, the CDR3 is TGTGCCACCCGAGACAGCTACGAGCAGTACTTC.

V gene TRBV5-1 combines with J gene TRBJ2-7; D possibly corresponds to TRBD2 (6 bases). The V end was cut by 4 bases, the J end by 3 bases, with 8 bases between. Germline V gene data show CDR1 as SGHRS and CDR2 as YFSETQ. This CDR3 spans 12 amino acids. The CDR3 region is CASSPGDYEQYF. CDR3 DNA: TGCGCCAGCAGCCCGGGGGACTACGAGCAGTACTTC.

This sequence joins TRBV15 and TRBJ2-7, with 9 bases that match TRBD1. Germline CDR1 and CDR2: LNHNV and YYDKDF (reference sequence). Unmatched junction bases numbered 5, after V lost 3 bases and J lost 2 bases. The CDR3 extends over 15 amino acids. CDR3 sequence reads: CATSSYRTGAYEQYF. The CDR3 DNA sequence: TGTGCCACCAGCAGTTACCGGACAGGGGCCTACGAGCAGTACTTC. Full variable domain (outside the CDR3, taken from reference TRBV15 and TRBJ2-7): DAMVIQNPRYQVTQFGKPVTLSCSQTLNHNVMYWYQQKSSQAPKLLFHYYDKDFNNEADTPDNFQSRRPNTSFCFLDIRSPGLGDTAMYLCATSSYRTGAYEQYFGPGTRLTVT.

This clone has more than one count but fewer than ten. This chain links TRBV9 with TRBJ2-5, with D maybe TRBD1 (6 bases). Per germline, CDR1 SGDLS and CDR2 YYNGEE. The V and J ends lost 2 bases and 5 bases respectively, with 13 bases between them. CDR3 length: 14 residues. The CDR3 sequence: CASSVPDRRETQYF. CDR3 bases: TGTGCCAGCAGCGTCCCGGACAGACGGGAGACCCAGTACTTC.

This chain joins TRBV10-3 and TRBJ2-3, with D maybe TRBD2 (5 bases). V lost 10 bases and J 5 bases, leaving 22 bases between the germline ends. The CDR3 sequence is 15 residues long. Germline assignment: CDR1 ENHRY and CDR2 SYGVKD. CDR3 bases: TGTGCCACCCAAACTTGGCAGCGGACTCTAGATACGCAGTATTTT. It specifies CATQTWQRTLDTQYF.

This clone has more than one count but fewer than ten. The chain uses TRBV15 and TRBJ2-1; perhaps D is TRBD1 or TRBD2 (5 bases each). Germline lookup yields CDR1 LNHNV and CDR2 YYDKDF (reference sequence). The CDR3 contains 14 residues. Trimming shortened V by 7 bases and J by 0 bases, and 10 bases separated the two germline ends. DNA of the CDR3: TGTGCCACCACCGAGGGGAGCTCCTACAATGAGCAGTTCTTC. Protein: CATTEGSSYNEQFF.